The subject of this entry is one TCR beta chain. Its antigen is unknown. Researchers ran the PCR with 60 Vbeta and 13 Jbeta primers. Data came from immunoSEQ multiplex PCR; TCRdb stores just in-frame clones and leaves some out. In the table there are approximately 140,000 clones, 73% of which are singletons. This sample stems from a study of cytomegalovirus exposure and HLA in healthy donors. CDR1 is KGHSH, CDR2 LQKENI, per germline. This CDR3 is built from 16 residues. Trimming left V 1 base short and J 0 bases short, with 10 bases between. General study results and limits: Reportedly, diagnosis of cytomegalovirus status by the classifier showed high specificity and sensitivity. A highly shared variant cluster was judged a likely technical artifact. CMV serostatus stood as the only immune exposure information on hand. Reports indicate that TCR beta sequences accurately predicted the HLA-A and HLA-B alleles of most subjects.

The sequence came from a human donor in good health. This chain uses TRBV18 with TRBJ2-1; D gene uncertain. Material for sequencing was PBMCs. The CDR3 protein is CASSPRAVSSYNEQFF. The CDR3 coding sequence is TGTGCCAGCTCACCACGCGCGGTGAGCTCCTACAATGAGCAGTTCTTC. Filled out from reference TRBV18 and TRBJ2-1, the complete variable domain reads NAGVMQNPRHLVRRRGQEARLRCSPMKGHSHVYWYRQLPEEGLKFMVYLQKENIIDESGMPKERFSAEFPKEGPSILRIQQVVRGDSAAYFCASSPRAVSSYNEQFFGPGTRLTVL.